This T cell receptor (beta chain) was recovered during a study of T-cell reconstitution after alpha-beta-depleted transplantation in children (dated by TCRdb to 2016 to 2017). About the study as a whole: Using TCR repertoire profiling, the study quantitatively followed how T-cell immune reconstitution unfolded in children after TCRalphabeta/CD19-depleted allogeneic hematopoietic cell transplantation.

The CDR1 and CDR2 encoded by the germline V gene are MNHNS and SASEGT. The CDR3 runs 16 residues from the cysteine to the phenylalanine. The entry retains the CDR3 DNA only, 48 bases that are in frame from base 1. Germline trimming: 6 bases from V, 3 bases from J; junction bases outside gene matches: 9. The library was generated by PCR. The reads were generated on an Illumina HiSeq 2500. To normalize quantification of the TCRbeta repertoire, the TCR libraries were built with molecular barcoding that relied on unique molecular identifiers. TCRdb's own reprocessing of the public reads used fastp at Q25 and MiXCR and kept productive beta chains. One record per CDR3 amino acid sequence lists the most common genes and DNA. For this sample there are roughly 500,000 distinct CDR3 sequences; approximately 29% appear just once. The biggest ten clones account for 2% to 3% of the sample. In regard to this clonotype: Its target antigen remains unknown. No much larger clone is present one base from it, and per-base qualities are unavailable.

This TCR was recovered from a human donor who donated a stem cell graft to a child with aplastic anemia. This sample comprised PBMCs from the stem cell graft donor, obtained from the stem cell graft. The rearranged chain carries TRBV6-1 and TRBJ2-3, with TRBD2 identical over 10 junction bases. CDR3 reads: CASSLWGSGRTDTQYF. DNA sequence: TGTGCCAGCAGCCTCTGGGGTAGCGGGAGGACAGATACGCAGTATTTT.